The next 9 T cell receptor beta chains were all read from a single sample in a study of blood T cells in healthy people across ages. Primers used in a second PCR of roughly 6 to 11 cycles were a sample-barcoded 5' primer and a J-beta primer mix. TCRdb used MiXCR to reprocess the 5' RACE reads, holding one entry per CDR3 protein. The repertoire consists of 600,000 to 650,000 distinct CDR3 sequences, with around three fifths occurring once and the leading ten covering about two fifths. The sample was blood. The receptors stem from a man aged 55 to 70 in good health.

This chain uses TRBV9 with TRBJ2-2; no definite D call. CDR3 length equals 14 residues. V gave up 6 bases and J gave up 1 base, with 10 bases separating them. Germline V gene sequence: CDR1 SGDLS, CDR2 YYNGEE. The CDR3 DNA sequence: TGTGCCAGCATGGCGGATCTGAACACCGGGGAGCTGTTTTTT. Encoded protein: CASMADLNTGELFF.

The gene calls are TRBV7-2 and TRBJ1-4, with D uncertain. Germline CDR1 SGHTA, CDR2 FQGNSA. V lost 5 bases to trimming and J lost 0 bases, with 10 bases between them. CDR3 size: 15 residues. In DNA, the CDR3 is TGTGCCAGCAGCGAGTGGAGTGCAACTAATGAAAAACTGTTTTTT. This sequence encodes CASSEWSATNEKLFF.

The gene calls are TRBV12-3 or TRBV12-4 and TRBJ2-5; D call uncertain. The CDR3 spans 13 residues. The V and J ends lost 7 bases and 2 bases respectively, with 11 bases between them. CDR3 in DNA: TGTGCCAGCACCACCTACGATCAAGAGACCCAGTACTTC. It codes for CASTTYDQETQYF.

J is TRBJ2-7 and V is TRBV28; D remains unclear. This CDR3 spans 11 amino acids. V was shortened by 6 bases and J by 8 bases, with 11 bases between the two germline ends. The germline gives CDR1 MDHEN, CDR2 SYDVKM. CDR3 bases: TGTGCCAGCAGGTCCGACGGAAAGCAGTACTTC. As protein: CASRSDGKQYF.

This clonotype was recorded only once. The chain links TRBV6-1 to TRBJ1-6, with TRBD1 matching 7 bases. The CDR3 totals 14 residues. V lost 6 bases to trimming and J lost 4 bases; unmatched junction nucleotides: 3. Germline V gene data show CDR1 as MNHNS and CDR2 as SASEGT. CDR3 residues: CASRSGQYNSPLHF. Here the CDR3 DNA reads TGTGCCAGCAGGTCGGGACAGTATAATTCACCCCTCCACTTT.

Note on this clonotype: The junction shows a germline mismatch at one end, possibly a read error. The chain uses TRBV28 and TRBJ2-7; 13 positions match TRBD2. There are 15 residues in the CDR3. CDR1 and CDR2 from the germline V gene are MDHEN and SYDVKM. The CDR3 bases are TGTGCCAGCAGCCCTACTAGCGGGGGGGCCGAGGAGCGGTACTTC. It is translated as CASSPTSGGAEERYF.

The chain employs TRBV4-1 and TRBJ1-2; TRBD1 matches at 9 bases. With 4 bases clipped from V and 7 bases from J, the junction kept 13 bases outside the gene matches. The germline V gene encodes CDR1 MGHRA and CDR2 YSYEKL. CDR3 length equals 16 residues. This CDR3 is CASSPTGTGRSGGYTF. In DNA, the CDR3 is TGCGCCAGCAGCCCGACAGGGACAGGGCGCTCTGGTGGCTACACCTTC.

This chain joins TRBV7-2 and TRBJ2-7; D is undetermined. V was shortened by 6 bases and J by 5 bases, with 14 bases between the two germline ends. From germline, CDR1 is SGHTA and CDR2 FQGNSA. CDR3 length: 13 residues. CDR3 DNA: TGTGCCAGCAGTCGGCCAGTAAGGAACGAGCAGTACTTC. Its protein is CASSRPVRNEQYF.

CDR3 sequence: CSVEREGSYNEQFF. In DNA form, the CDR3 reads TGCAGCGTTGAGAGGGAGGGCTCCTACAATGAGCAGTTCTTC. The chain uses TRBV29-1 and TRBJ2-1, with 7 bases that match TRBD2. CDR1 SQVTM and CDR2 ANQGSEA come from the germline V gene. V gave up 3 bases and J gave up 0 bases; unmatched junction bases: 2. CDR3 length equals 14 residues.